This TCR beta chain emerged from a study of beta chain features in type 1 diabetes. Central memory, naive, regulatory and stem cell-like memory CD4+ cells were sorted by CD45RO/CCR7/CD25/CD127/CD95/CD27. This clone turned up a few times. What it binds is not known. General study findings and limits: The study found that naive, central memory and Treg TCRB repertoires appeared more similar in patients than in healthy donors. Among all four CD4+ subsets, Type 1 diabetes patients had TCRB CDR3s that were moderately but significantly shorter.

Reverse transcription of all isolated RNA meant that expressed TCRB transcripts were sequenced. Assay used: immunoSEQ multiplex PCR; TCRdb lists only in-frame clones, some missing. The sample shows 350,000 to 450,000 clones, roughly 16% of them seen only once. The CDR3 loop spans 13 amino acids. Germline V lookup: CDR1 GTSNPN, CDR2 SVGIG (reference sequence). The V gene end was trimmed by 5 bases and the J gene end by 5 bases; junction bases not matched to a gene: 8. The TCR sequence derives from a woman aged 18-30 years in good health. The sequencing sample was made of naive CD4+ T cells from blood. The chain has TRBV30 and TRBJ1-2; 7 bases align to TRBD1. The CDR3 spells CAWAPGGSYGYTF. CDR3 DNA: TGTGCCTGGGCTCCAGGGGGTTCGTATGGCTACACCTTC.